A few counts support the clone carrying this TCR beta chain. Original processing notes: Reference gene primer amplification in the assay estimated nucleated cell counts. Clones were sequenced by immunoSEQ multiplex PCR, and TCRdb holds only the in-frame ones, with some missing. V and J calls and clone size are as listed in that table; D and trimming were resolved from the DNA. The table shows over 85,000 clones, with around 85% occurring only once. The CDR3 runs 16 residues. Germline V gene lookup returns CDR1 SGHRS and CDR2 YFSETQ. The trim removed 3 bases at V and 0 bases at J, leaving 5 bases unmatched. This record comes from a study of blood T cell repertoires in COVID-19. Study overall: Acute and convalescent COVID-19 samples came from the United States, Italy and Spain.

The sequencing input was peripheral blood. V and J are TRBV5-1 and TRBJ1-4, with 7 positions matching TRBD1. This receptor was identified in a man older than 75 with acute or convalescent COVID-19. The CDR3 DNA reads as TGCGCCAGCAGCTGGCAGGGGGAATCAACTAATGAAAAACTGTTTTTT. Its translation is CASSWQGESTNEKLFF. The entire variable domain, with the rest obtained from reference TRBV5-1 and TRBJ1-4, is as follows: KAGVTQTPRYLIKTRGQQVTLSCSPISGHRSVSWYQQTPGQGLQFLFEYFSETQRNKGNFPGRFSGRQFSNSRSEMNVSTLELGDSALYLCASSWQGESTNEKLFFGSGTQLSVL.